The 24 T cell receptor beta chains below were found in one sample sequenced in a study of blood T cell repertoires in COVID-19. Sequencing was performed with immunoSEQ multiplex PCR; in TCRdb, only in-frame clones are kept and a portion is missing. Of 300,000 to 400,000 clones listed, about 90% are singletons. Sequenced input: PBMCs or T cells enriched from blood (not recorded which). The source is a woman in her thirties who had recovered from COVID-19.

CDR3 sequence (DNA): TGTGCCAGTACCGAACCCTCGTCCACAGGGACCGGGGAGCTGTTTTTT. Its translation: CASTEPSSTGTGELFF. This chain links TRBV19 with TRBJ2-2, with a tentative D call TRBD1 (6 bases). This CDR3 region has 16 residues. Germline V lookup: CDR1 LNHDA, CDR2 SQIVND (reference sequence). V lost 7 bases to trimming and J lost 5 bases, with 20 bases between them.

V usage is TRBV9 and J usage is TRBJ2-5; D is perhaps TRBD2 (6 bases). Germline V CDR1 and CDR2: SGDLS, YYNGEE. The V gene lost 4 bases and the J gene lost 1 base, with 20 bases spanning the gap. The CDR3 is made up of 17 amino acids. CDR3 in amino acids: CASSTYGSHIPQETQYF. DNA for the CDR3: TGTGCCAGCAGCACGTACGGGAGCCATATCCCCCAAGAGACCCAGTACTTC.

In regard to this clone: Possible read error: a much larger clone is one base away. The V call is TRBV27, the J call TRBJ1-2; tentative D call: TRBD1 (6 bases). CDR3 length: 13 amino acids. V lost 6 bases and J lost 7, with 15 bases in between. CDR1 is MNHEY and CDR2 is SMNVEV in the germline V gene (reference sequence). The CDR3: CASSSQGVGGYTF. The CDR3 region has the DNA TGTGCCAGCAGCTCACAGGGTGTGGGTGGCTACACCTTC.

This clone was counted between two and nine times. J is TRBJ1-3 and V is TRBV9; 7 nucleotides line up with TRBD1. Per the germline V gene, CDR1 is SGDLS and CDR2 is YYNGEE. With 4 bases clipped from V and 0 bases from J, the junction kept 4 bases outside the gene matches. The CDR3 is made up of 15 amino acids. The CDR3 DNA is TGTGCCAGCAGCCTCGGGACAGCCTCTGGAAACACCATATATTTT. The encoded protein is CASSLGTASGNTIYF.

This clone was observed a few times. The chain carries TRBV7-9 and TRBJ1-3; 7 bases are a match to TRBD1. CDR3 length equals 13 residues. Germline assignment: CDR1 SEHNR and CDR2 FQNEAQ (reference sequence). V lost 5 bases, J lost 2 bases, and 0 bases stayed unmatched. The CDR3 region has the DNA TGTGCCAGCAGCCAGGGGGCTGGAAACACCATATATTTT. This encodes CASSQGAGNTIYF.

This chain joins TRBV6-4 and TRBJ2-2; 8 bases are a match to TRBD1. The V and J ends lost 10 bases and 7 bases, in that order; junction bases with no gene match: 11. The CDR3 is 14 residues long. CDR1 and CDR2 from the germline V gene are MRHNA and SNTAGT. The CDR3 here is CATTGVQGDGELFF. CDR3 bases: TGTGCCACCACCGGGGTACAGGGGGACGGGGAGCTGTTTTTT.

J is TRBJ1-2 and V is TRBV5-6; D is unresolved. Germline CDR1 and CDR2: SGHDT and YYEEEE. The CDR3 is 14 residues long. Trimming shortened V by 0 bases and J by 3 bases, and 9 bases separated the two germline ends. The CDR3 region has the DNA TGTGCCAGCAGCTTGGGGCCGGGAGACTATGGCTACACCTTC. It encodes CASSLGPGDYGYTF.

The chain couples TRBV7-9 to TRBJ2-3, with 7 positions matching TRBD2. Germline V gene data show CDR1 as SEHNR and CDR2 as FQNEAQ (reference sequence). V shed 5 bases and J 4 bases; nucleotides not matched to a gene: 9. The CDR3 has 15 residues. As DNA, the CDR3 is TGTGCCAGCAGCGTTCGCGGGGCGGGGGCAGATACGCAGTATTTT. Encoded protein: CASSVRGAGADTQYF.

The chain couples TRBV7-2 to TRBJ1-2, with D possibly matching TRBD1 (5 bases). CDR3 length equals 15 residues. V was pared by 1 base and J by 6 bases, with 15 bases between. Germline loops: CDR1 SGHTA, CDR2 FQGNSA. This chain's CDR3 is CASSLDIRGSDGYTF. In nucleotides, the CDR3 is TGTGCCAGCAGCTTAGATATTCGGGGGTCTGATGGCTACACCTTC.

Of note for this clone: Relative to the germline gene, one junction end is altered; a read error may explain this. This CDR3 reads CASSSGTPGYNVQFF. In DNA, the CDR3 is TGTGCCAGCAGCTCCGGGACTCCCGGATACAATGTGCAGTTCTTC. This chain connects TRBV5-5 to TRBJ2-1; D is perhaps TRBD2 (6 bases). The length of the CDR3 is 15 residues. Germline-derived CDR1 and CDR2 are SGHKS and YYEKEE (reference sequence).

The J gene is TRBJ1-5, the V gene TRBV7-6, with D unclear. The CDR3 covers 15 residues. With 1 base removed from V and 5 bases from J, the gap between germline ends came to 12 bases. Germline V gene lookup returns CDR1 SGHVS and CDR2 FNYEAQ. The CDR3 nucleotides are TGTGCCAGCAGCTTAGGATTGGGCGGGGATCAGCCCCAGCATTTT. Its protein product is CASSLGLGGDQPQHF.

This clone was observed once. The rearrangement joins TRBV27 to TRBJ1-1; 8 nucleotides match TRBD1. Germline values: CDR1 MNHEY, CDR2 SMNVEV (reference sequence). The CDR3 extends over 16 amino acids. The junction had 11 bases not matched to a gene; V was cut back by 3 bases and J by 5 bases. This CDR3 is CASSFARGPGGTEAFF. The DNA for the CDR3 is TGTGCCAGCAGTTTTGCCAGGGGGCCCGGTGGTACTGAAGCTTTCTTT.

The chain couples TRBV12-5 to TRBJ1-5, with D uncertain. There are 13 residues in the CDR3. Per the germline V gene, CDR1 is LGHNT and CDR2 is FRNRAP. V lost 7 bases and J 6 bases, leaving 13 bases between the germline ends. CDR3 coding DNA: TGTGCTAGTGCCGCGGGTAGCGCTCAGCCCCAGCATTTT. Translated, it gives CASAAGSAQPQHF.

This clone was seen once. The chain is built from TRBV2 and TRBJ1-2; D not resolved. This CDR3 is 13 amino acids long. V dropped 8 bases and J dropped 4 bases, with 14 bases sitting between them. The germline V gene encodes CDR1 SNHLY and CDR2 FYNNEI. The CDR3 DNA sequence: TGTGCCAGCCGGGTCGGGGTGGGCTATGGCTACACCTTC. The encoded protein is CASRVGVGYGYTF.

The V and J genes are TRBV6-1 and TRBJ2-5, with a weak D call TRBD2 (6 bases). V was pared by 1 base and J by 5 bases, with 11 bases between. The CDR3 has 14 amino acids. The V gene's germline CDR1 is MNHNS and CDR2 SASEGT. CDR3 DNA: TGTGCCAGCAGTGAAGTTGGGGAGGAGGAGACCCAGTACTTC. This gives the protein CASSEVGEEETQYF.

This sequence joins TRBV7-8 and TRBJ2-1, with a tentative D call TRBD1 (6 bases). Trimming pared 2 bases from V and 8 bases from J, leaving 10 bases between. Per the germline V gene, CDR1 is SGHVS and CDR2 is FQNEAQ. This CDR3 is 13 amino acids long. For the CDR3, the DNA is TGTGCCAGCAGCTTACTGGGGGCCGATGAGCAGTTCTTC. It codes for CASSLLGADEQFF.

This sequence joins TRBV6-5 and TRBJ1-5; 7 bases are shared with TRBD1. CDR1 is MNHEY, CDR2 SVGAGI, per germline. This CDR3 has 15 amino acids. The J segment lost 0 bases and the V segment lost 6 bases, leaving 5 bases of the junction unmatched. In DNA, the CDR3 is TGTGCCAGCAGCCCCGGGACAGCTAGCAATCAGCCCCAGCATTTT. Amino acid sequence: CASSPGTASNQPQHF.

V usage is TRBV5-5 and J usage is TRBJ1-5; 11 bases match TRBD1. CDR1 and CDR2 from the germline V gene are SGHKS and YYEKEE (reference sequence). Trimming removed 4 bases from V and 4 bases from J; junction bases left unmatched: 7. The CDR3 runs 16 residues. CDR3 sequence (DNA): TGTGCCAGCAGCCCCCAGGGGACAGGGGGAAATCAGCCCCAGCATTTT. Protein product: CASSPQGTGGNQPQHF. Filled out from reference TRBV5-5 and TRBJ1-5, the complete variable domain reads DAGVTQSPTHLIKTRGQQVTLRCSPISGHKSVSWYQQVLGQGPQFIFQYYEKEERGRGNFPDRFSARQFPNYSSELNVNALLLGDSALYLCASSPQGTGGNQPQHFGDGTRLSIL.

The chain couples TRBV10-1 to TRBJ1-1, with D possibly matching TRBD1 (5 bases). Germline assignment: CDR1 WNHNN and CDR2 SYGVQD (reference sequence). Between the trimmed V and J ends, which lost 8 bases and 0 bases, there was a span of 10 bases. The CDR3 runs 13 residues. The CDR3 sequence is CASCGAMNTEAFF. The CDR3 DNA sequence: TGCGCCAGCTGTGGGGCGATGAACACTGAAGCTTTCTTT.

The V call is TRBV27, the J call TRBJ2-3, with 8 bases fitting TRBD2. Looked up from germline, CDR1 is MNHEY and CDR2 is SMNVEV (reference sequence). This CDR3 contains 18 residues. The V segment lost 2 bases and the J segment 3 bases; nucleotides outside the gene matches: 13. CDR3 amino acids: CASSLTPRGGGPTDTQYF. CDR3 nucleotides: TGTGCCAGCAGTTTAACCCCCAGGGGCGGGGGGCCGACAGATACGCAGTATTTT.

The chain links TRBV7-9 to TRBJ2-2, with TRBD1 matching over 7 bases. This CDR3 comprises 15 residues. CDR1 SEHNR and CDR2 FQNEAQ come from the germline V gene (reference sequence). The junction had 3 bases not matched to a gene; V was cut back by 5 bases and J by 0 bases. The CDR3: CASSLGTANTGELFF. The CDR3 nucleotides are TGTGCCAGCAGCCTCGGGACAGCGAACACCGGGGAGCTGTTTTTT.

CDR3 region: CASSIPSVTGEQFF. The CDR3 nucleotides read TGTGCCAGTAGTATTCCTAGCGTCACCGGTGAGCAGTTCTTC. The chain joins TRBV19 to TRBJ2-1; a possible D gene is TRBD2 (6 bases). The CDR3 totals 14 residues. Germline loops: CDR1 LNHDA, CDR2 SQIVND (reference sequence). Trimming removed 3 bases at V and 9 bases at J, with 15 bases between.

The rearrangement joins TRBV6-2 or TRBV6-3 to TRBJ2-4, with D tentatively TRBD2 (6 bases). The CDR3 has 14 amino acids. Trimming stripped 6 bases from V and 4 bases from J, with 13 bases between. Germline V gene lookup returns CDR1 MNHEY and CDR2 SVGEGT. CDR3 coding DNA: TGTGCCAGCAGCACCGGGACTCAAAAAAACATTCAGTACTTC. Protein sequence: CASSTGTQKNIQYF.

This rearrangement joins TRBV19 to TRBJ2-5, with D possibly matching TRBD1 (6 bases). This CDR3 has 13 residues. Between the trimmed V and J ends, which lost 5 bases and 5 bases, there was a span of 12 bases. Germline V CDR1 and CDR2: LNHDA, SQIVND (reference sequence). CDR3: CASSEQGGETQYF. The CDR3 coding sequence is TGTGCCAGTAGTGAACAGGGTGGCGAGACCCAGTACTTC. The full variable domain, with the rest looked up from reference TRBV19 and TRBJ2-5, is DGGITQSPKYLFRKEGQNVTLSCEQNLNHDAMYWYRQDPGQGLRLIYYSQIVNDFQKGDIAEGYSVSREKKESFPLTVTSAQKNPTAFYLCASSEQGGETQYFGPGTRLLVL.